The 24 T cell receptor beta chains below all came from one sample that was sequenced in a study of T cells in tuberculosis (dated by TCRdb to 2016 to 2018). Libraries were made using the immunoSEQ multiplex PCR assay. TCRdb provides this immuneACCESS table in a form limited to in-frame rearrangements. Some clones are lacking; in checked studies, under half of them reflect an unresolved V gene, and why the rest are absent is not known. This sample holds 45,000 or so clones; more than 90% were observed only once. The ten biggest clones cover less than 8.5% of the sample. Sequenced material: PBMCs. All receptors come from a donor aged 10-29 years with latent tuberculosis or without tuberculosis infection.

As concerns this clone: At the DNA level, this CDR3 is encoded by other sequences in the same sample as well. The V and J genes are TRBV7-2 and TRBJ2-7; 8 nucleotides align to TRBD2. From germline, CDR1 is SGHTA and CDR2 FQGNSA. The length of the CDR3 is 14 residues. V was clipped by 2 bases and J by 0 bases; unmatched bases: 0. The CDR3 protein is CASSLTSGSYEQYF. Written as DNA, the CDR3 is TGTGCCAGCAGCTTAACTAGCGGCTCCTACGAGCAGTACTTC. The whole variable domain, remainder taken from reference TRBV7-2 and TRBJ2-7, is GAGVSQSPSNKVTEKGKDVELRCDPISGHTALYWYRQSLGQGLEFLIYFQGNSAPDKSGLPSDRFSAERTGGSVSTLTIQRTQQEDSAVYLCASSLTSGSYEQYFGPGTRLTVT.

V and J are TRBV4-2 and TRBJ2-1; TRBD1 agrees at 7 bases. Germline CDR1 reads LGHNA; CDR2 reads YNFKEQ. J gave up 6 bases and V 4 bases, and 3 bases lay outside the gene matches. The CDR3 is made up of 13 amino acids. The CDR3, as DNA: TGTGCCAGCAGCCTGACAGGGCGCAATGAGCAGTTCTTC. Its protein is CASSLTGRNEQFF.

The chain couples TRBV28 to TRBJ2-7; 11 positions agree with TRBD1. The length of the CDR3 is 15 residues. Per germline, CDR1 MDHEN and CDR2 SYDVKM. Trimming cost V 1 base and J 3 bases; bases outside gene matches: 2. DNA for the CDR3: TGTGCCAGCAGTTTATCCGGGACAGGGGGCTACGAGCAGTACTTC. This translates into CASSLSGTGGYEQYF.

V gene TRBV7-2 combines with J gene TRBJ2-5; 7 nucleotides match TRBD2. CDR1 is SGHTA, CDR2 FQGNSA, per germline. This CDR3 contains 17 residues. V lost 0 bases, J lost 4 bases, and 11 bases stayed unmatched. The CDR3 DNA reads TGTGCCAGCAGCTTAGCGCTGTTTGGGGGGGGGACAGAGACCCAGTACTTC. Translating it yields CASSLALFGGGTETQYF.

The V call is TRBV6-1, the J call TRBJ2-3; TRBD2 is a possible D gene (5 bases). This CDR3 spans 14 amino acids. Deletions cut 4 bases from V and 3 bases from J, with 11 bases between. Germline CDR1 is MNHNS and CDR2 is SASEGT. The CDR3 is CASSGGLVTDTQYF. In DNA, the CDR3 is TGTGCCAGCAGTGGCGGACTCGTAACAGATACGCAGTATTTT.

This chain links TRBV7-8 with TRBJ1-6, with D unclear. The CDR3 is 15 amino acids. CDR1 is SGHVS and CDR2 is FQNEAQ in the germline V gene. V shed 1 base and J shed 11 bases, with 15 bases lying between them. CDR3 DNA sequence: TGTGCCAGCAGCTTAGAAGCGGCGTCCATAACACCCCTCCACTTT. It yields the protein CASSLEAASITPLHF.

In this sample, this clone turned up a few times. This chain uses TRBV15 with TRBJ1-5; D is ambiguous. This CDR3 comprises 11 residues. CDR1 is LNHNV, CDR2 YYDKDF, per germline (reference sequence). The V and J ends lost 8 bases and 9 bases respectively, with 11 bases between them. The CDR3 reads CATRGWRPQHF. The CDR3 DNA sequence: TGTGCCACCCGGGGATGGAGGCCCCAGCATTTT.

This chain connects TRBV27 to TRBJ1-5; D not resolved. The germline V gene encodes CDR1 MNHEY and CDR2 SMNVEV (reference sequence). V lost 4 bases and J 3 bases, leaving 16 bases between the germline ends. This CDR3 region has 16 residues. CDR3 DNA sequence: TGTGCCAGCAGTTCTGTCTCGGGGAAAATCAATCAGCCCCAGCATTTT. It yields the protein CASSSVSGKINQPQHF.

Here the CDR3 DNA reads TGTGCTAGTGGGGACAGACAGGGTTCGGCTGGAAACACCATATATTTT. This encodes CASGDRQGSAGNTIYF. The rearrangement links TRBV12-5 to TRBJ1-3; 7 positions match TRBD1. Per germline, CDR1 LGHNT and CDR2 FRNRAP. The CDR3 runs 16 residues. Germline trimming cut 6 bases from V and 2 bases from J; bases unmatched to any gene: 10.

This clone occurred once. CDR3 bases: TGTGCCAGCAGACCTGCGAGGGGACTAGCTGAAGATACGCAGTATTTT. Encoded protein: CASRPARGLAEDTQYF. The rearrangement uses TRBV5-4 and TRBJ2-3, with 9 bases lining up with TRBD2. This CDR3 contains 16 residues. CDR1 and CDR2 from the germline V gene are SGHNT and YYREEE (reference sequence). The ends lost 5 bases at V and 5 bases at J; junction bases unmatched: 12.

This chain connects TRBV5-4 to TRBJ2-7; tentative D call: TRBD2 (5 bases). The CDR3 has 14 amino acids. V lost 1 base and J lost 6, with 14 bases in between. Germline V CDR1 and CDR2: SGHNT, YYREEE (reference sequence). CDR3 sequence reads: CASSLFGGRGEQYF. Written as DNA, the CDR3 is TGTGCCAGCAGCTTGTTCGGAGGCCGGGGCGAGCAGTACTTC.

V gene TRBV6-1 combines with J gene TRBJ2-7; 14 positions agree with TRBD2. The J segment lost 0 bases and the V segment lost 2 bases, leaving 6 bases of the junction unmatched. The CDR3 has 18 amino acids. Per the germline V gene, CDR1 is MNHNS and CDR2 is SASEGT. The CDR3 protein is CASSEWTSGGHSSYEQYF. Here the CDR3 DNA reads TGTGCCAGCAGTGAATGGACTAGCGGGGGGCACAGCTCCTACGAGCAGTACTTC.

The chain links TRBV9 to TRBJ2-7, with 8 bases lining up with TRBD1. With V trimmed by 6 bases and J by 3 bases, 8 bases remained unmatched. This CDR3 region has 14 residues. CDR1 and CDR2 (germline): SGDLS, YYNGEE. Written as DNA, the CDR3 is TGTGCCAGCACCCGATCGGGACAGGACTACGAGCAGTACTTC. The encoded protein is CASTRSGQDYEQYF.

The chain uses TRBV9 and TRBJ2-3, with a possible D match to TRBD2 (6 bases). Trimming pared 0 bases from V and 0 bases from J, leaving 11 bases between. Germline V gene lookup returns CDR1 SGDLS and CDR2 YYNGEE. The CDR3 runs 16 residues. The CDR3 DNA sequence: TGTGCCAGCAGCGTAGGGCTAGCGCCTAGCACAGATACGCAGTATTTT. Translated, it gives CASSVGLAPSTDTQYF.

This chain links TRBV6-1 with TRBJ2-7; weak D call: TRBD1 (6 bases). Germline V CDR1 and CDR2: MNHNS, SASEGT. Trimming pared 3 bases from V and 7 bases from J, leaving 16 bases between. The CDR3 is 14 residues long. This CDR3 reads CASSDRIRGREQYF. In DNA, the CDR3 is TGTGCCAGCAGTGATCGGATCAGGGGTCGGGAGCAGTACTTC.

V is TRBV6-1 and J is TRBJ2-1; D not resolved. This CDR3 is built from 16 residues. Looked up from germline, CDR1 is MNHNS and CDR2 is SASEGT. V lost 0 bases to trimming and J lost 4 bases, with 13 bases between them. The CDR3 DNA reads as TGTGCCAGCAGTGAAGCCACCTACGATCCATACAATGAGCAGTTCTTC. This codes for CASSEATYDPYNEQFF.

Here the CDR3 DNA reads TGCGCCAGCAGCCCGCCCGGACAGCACAATGAAAAACTGTTTTTT. Translation gives CASSPPGQHNEKLFF. The chain links TRBV4-1 to TRBJ1-4, with D possibly being TRBD1 (6 bases). V was pared by 4 bases and J by 5 bases, with 14 bases between. The CDR3 is made up of 15 amino acids. The germline V gene encodes CDR1 MGHRA and CDR2 YSYEKL.

This clone is a singleton in its sample. This chain links TRBV27 with TRBJ2-2; D is perhaps TRBD2 (5 bases). Trimming removed 3 bases at V and 5 bases at J, with 7 bases between. Germline lookup yields CDR1 MNHEY and CDR2 SMNVEV (reference sequence). This CDR3 has 13 residues. The CDR3 reads CASSFRGTGELFF. Written as DNA, the CDR3 is TGTGCCAGCAGTTTTCGCGGGACCGGGGAGCTGTTTTTT.

This rearrangement joins TRBV2 to TRBJ2-3; TRBD2 aligns across 12 bases. The germline V gene encodes CDR1 SNHLY and CDR2 FYNNEI. The CDR3 contains 18 residues. Trimming at V came to 6 bases and at J to 5 bases, leaving 15 bases not matched to a gene. CDR3 sequence reads: CASRGRGRLAGVVDTQYF. The CDR3 coding sequence is TGTGCCAGCAGGGGCCGAGGCCGACTAGCGGGGGTGGTAGATACGCAGTATTTT.

This chain uses TRBV28 with TRBJ2-7, with TRBD1 identical over 7 bases. After removal of 2 bases from V and 0 bases from J, the junction contained 4 bases not matched to a gene. CDR1 and CDR2 (germline): MDHEN, SYDVKM. The CDR3 runs to 15 residues. CDR3: CASSLGTESSYEQYF. For the CDR3, the DNA is TGTGCCAGCAGTTTAGGGACAGAGAGCTCCTACGAGCAGTACTTC.

The chain employs TRBV14 and TRBJ2-7, with 10 bases identical to TRBD1. The V gene end was trimmed by 1 base and the J gene end by 3 bases; junction bases not matched to a gene: 12. Germline assignment: CDR1 SGHDN and CDR2 FVKESK. This CDR3 is 18 amino acids long. For the CDR3, the DNA is TGTGCCAGCAGCCAAGGTCGGGGACAGGGGATAGACGACTACGAGCAGTACTTC. Translated, it gives CASSQGRGQGIDDYEQYF.

The gene calls are TRBV9 and TRBJ1-6; tentative D call: TRBD1 (5 bases). The CDR3 is 15 residues long. The germline CDR1 and CDR2 sequences are SGDLS and YYNGEE. The V end was cut by 3 bases, the J end by 2 bases, with 9 bases between. CDR3 loop: CASSGGRTYNSPLHF. CDR3 nucleotide sequence: TGTGCCAGCAGCGGGGGCAGGACCTATAATTCACCCCTCCACTTT.

The chain couples TRBV10-2 to TRBJ1-2; D is unresolved. The CDR3 consists of 14 residues. Germline V CDR1 and CDR2: WSHSY, SAAADI. Deletions cut 0 bases from V and 4 bases from J, with 9 bases between. The CDR3: CASSESSDFYGYTF. The DNA of the CDR3 is TGCGCCAGCAGTGAGTCGAGTGACTTCTATGGCTACACCTTC.

The chain couples TRBV30 to TRBJ2-2, with D hard to call. Germline CDR1 GTSNPN, CDR2 SVGIG (reference sequence). The CDR3 is made up of 12 amino acids. Between the trimmed V and J ends, which lost 3 bases and 2 bases, there was a span of 4 bases. For the CDR3, the DNA is TGTGCCTGGAGGTCTAACACCGGGGAGCTGTTTTTT. It is translated as CAWRSNTGELFF.